These 25 T cell receptor beta chains were all obtained from the same sample, sequenced in a study of blood T cell repertoires in COVID-19. Assay: immunoSEQ multiplex PCR; the TCRdb copy retains only in-frame clones and omits some. The repertoire consists of around 240,000 clones, with around 89% occurring once and the leading ten covering less than 0.9%. The sample taken for sequencing was PBMCs or T cells enriched from blood (not recorded which). These receptors all come from a man aged 45-65 years who had been exposed to COVID-19.

In its sample, this clone was seen once. This rearrangement joins TRBV12-3 or TRBV12-4 to TRBJ2-7; possibly TRBD2 for D (7 bases). This CDR3 has 13 amino acids. V lost 3 bases and J lost 6, with 12 bases in between. The CDR3 coding sequence is TGTGCCAGCAGTTTGGGGGGGGCGGGCGAGCAGTACTTC. Residues: CASSLGGAGEQYF.

The rearrangement links TRBV4-1 to TRBJ2-7; D is uncertain. V was shortened by 4 bases and J by 0 bases, with 13 bases between the two germline ends. The CDR3 extends over 15 amino acids. Per germline, CDR1 MGHRA and CDR2 YSYEKL. The CDR3 protein is CASSPSVWSSYEQYV. Here the CDR3 DNA reads TGCGCCAGCAGCCCTAGTGTGTGGAGCTCCTACGAGCAGTACGTC.

The V and J genes are TRBV28 and TRBJ2-4; 8 nucleotides agree with TRBD1. After removal of 5 bases from V and 7 bases from J, the junction contained 10 bases not matched to a gene. The CDR3 is 15 residues long. The germline CDR1 and CDR2 sequences are MDHEN and SYDVKM. This chain's CDR3 is CASSGRDRSGNIQYF. The CDR3, as DNA: TGTGCCAGCAGTGGCCGGGACAGGTCAGGGAACATTCAGTACTTC. Complete variable domain (other parts from reference TRBV28 and TRBJ2-4): DVKVTQSSRYLVKRTGEKVFLECVQDMDHENMFWYRQDPGLGLRLIYFSYDVKMKEKGDIPEGYSVSREKKERFSLILESASTNQTSMYLCASSGRDRSGNIQYFGAGTRLSVL.

This clone was found once. The chain recombines TRBV19 with TRBJ2-2, with 11 bases identical to TRBD2. The CDR3 spans 20 residues. Unmatched junction bases numbered 10, after V lost 1 base and J lost 0 bases. The germline gives CDR1 LNHDA, CDR2 SQIVND (reference sequence). The CDR3 region is CASSIVAGTSGISNTGELFF. CDR3 sequence (DNA): TGTGCCAGTAGTATAGTGGCCGGGACTAGCGGAATCTCGAACACCGGGGAGCTGTTTTTT.

The chain is built from TRBV10-3 and TRBJ1-6; D not resolved. Trimming shortened V by 10 bases and J by 8 bases, and 18 bases separated the two germline ends. The germline CDR1 and CDR2 sequences are ENHRY and SYGVKD. This CDR3 has 14 amino acids. CDR3 nucleotides: TGTGCCACCGAGCGGGATCAGTCGTATTCACCCCTCCACTTT. This encodes CATERDQSYSPLHF.

The rearrangement joins TRBV11-3 to TRBJ2-3; the D gene is possibly TRBD1 (6 bases). The CDR3 is 16 residues long. The germline V and J ends were trimmed by 5 bases and 0 bases, with 15 bases remaining between them. Germline CDR1 reads SGHNT; CDR2 reads YENEEA. CDR3 nucleotides: TGTGCCAGCAGCCCAGGGGACACAACTAGCACAGATACGCAGTATTTT. Residues: CASSPGDTTSTDTQYF.

The rearrangement joins TRBV11-3 to TRBJ2-1; 7 bases are a match to TRBD1. With V trimmed by 8 bases and J by 3 bases, 7 bases remained unmatched. Germline CDR1 reads SGHNT; CDR2 reads YENEEA. The CDR3 extends over 14 amino acids. The CDR3 coding sequence is TGTGCCAGCGGCCGACAGGGAATCTACAATGAGCAGTTCTTC. Its protein product is CASGRQGIYNEQFF.

The rearrangement joins TRBV19 to TRBJ2-2, with 8 bases fitting TRBD1. CDR3 length: 16 amino acids. The junction had 8 bases not matched to a gene; V was cut back by 4 bases and J by 4 bases. Germline CDR1 is LNHDA and CDR2 is SQIVND (reference sequence). The CDR3: CASSRMAGGSTGELFF. As DNA, the CDR3 is TGTGCCAGTAGTAGAATGGCAGGGGGCAGCACCGGGGAGCTGTTTTTT. Filled out from reference TRBV19 and TRBJ2-2, the complete variable domain reads DGGITQSPKYLFRKEGQNVTLSCEQNLNHDAMYWYRQDPGQGLRLIYYSQIVNDFQKGDIAEGYSVSREKKESFPLTVTSAQKNPTAFYLCASSRMAGGSTGELFFGEGSRLTVL.

The chain carries TRBV7-8 and TRBJ2-5; D perhaps matches TRBD1 (6 bases). Trimming removed 2 bases from V and 1 base from J, with 11 bases in between. CDR1 and CDR2 (germline): SGHVS, FQNEAQ. The CDR3 runs to 15 residues. The CDR3, as DNA: TGTGCCAGCAGCTTAAGAGGGGGATTCCAAGAGACCCAGTACTTC. Protein sequence: CASSLRGGFQETQYF. Together with reference TRBV7-8 and TRBJ2-5, the CDR3 gives the full variable domain: GAGVSQSPRYKVAKRGQDVALRCDPISGHVSLFWYQQALGQGPEFLTYFQNEAQLDKSGLPSDRFFAERPEGSVSTLKIQRTQQEDSAVYLCASSLRGGFQETQYFGPGTRLLVL.

CDR3 region: CASSHPSIEQFF. The CDR3 DNA reads TGCGCCAGCAGCCATCCTAGCATAGAGCAGTTCTTC. The chain uses TRBV5-1 and TRBJ2-1; D possibly corresponds to TRBD2 (5 bases). Trimming stripped 4 bases from V and 10 bases from J, with 12 bases between. The CDR3 is made up of 12 amino acids. The germline V gene encodes CDR1 SGHRS and CDR2 YFSETQ.

The chain is built from TRBV28 and TRBJ2-2; 10 bases line up with TRBD1. CDR1 and CDR2 from the germline V gene are MDHEN and SYDVKM. Trimming cost V 5 bases and J 3 bases; bases outside gene matches: 6. CDR3 length: 16 amino acids. The CDR3 is CASSHPGTGDTGELFF. As DNA, the CDR3 is TGTGCCAGCAGTCACCCCGGGACAGGGGACACCGGGGAGCTGTTTTTT. Looking up the rest from reference TRBV28 and TRBJ2-2 gives the full variable domain: DVKVTQSSRYLVKRTGEKVFLECVQDMDHENMFWYRQDPGLGLRLIYFSYDVKMKEKGDIPEGYSVSREKKERFSLILESASTNQTSMYLCASSHPGTGDTGELFFGEGSRLTVL.

The chain combines TRBV28 with TRBJ1-4; the D is unclear. V lost 5 bases, J lost 4 bases, and 11 bases lay in between. There are 14 residues in the CDR3. Germline CDR1 MDHEN, CDR2 SYDVKM. The CDR3 bases are TGTGCCAGCAGTCCACAGTTAGGTAATGAAAAACTGTTTTTT. Residues: CASSPQLGNEKLFF.

The V gene is TRBV5-1, the J gene TRBJ1-1, with D possibly being TRBD1 (5 bases). Germline V CDR1 and CDR2: SGHRS, YFSETQ. The CDR3 sequence is 15 residues long. Between the trimmed V and J ends, which lost 0 bases and 6 bases, there was a span of 15 bases. The CDR3 nucleotides are TGCGCCAGCAGCTTGGTCGTGGGGCAAGTCGCTGAAGCTTTCTTT. Translated: CASSLVVGQVAEAFF.

The chain combines TRBV7-9 with TRBJ2-3, with 7 bases matching TRBD2. Germline V gene sequence: CDR1 SEHNR, CDR2 FQNEAQ (reference sequence). CDR3 length equals 13 residues. Losses at the gene ends were 8 bases for V and 3 bases for J; bases not matched to a gene: 5. DNA for the CDR3: TGTGCCAGCGGCGGGAGCGGAACAGATACGCAGTATTTT. It specifies CASGGSGTDTQYF.

In DNA, the CDR3 is TGTGCCAGCTCACCCCGGGAACGGGTATACAATGAGCAGTTCTTC. Translated: CASSPRERVYNEQFF. The chain recombines TRBV18 with TRBJ2-1, with D perhaps matching TRBD2 (5 bases). This CDR3 comprises 15 residues. Looked up from germline, CDR1 is KGHSH and CDR2 is LQKENI. V gave up 3 bases and J gave up 4 bases, with 13 bases separating them.

The genes are TRBV7-9 and TRBJ2-5; tentative D call: TRBD1 (6 bases). There are 16 residues in the CDR3. CDR1 and CDR2 from the germline V gene are SEHNR and FQNEAQ (reference sequence). V was trimmed by 1 base and J by 4 bases, leaving 16 bases between them. The CDR3 spells CASSLVGLTTGETQYF. Here the CDR3 DNA reads TGTGCCAGCAGCTTAGTAGGACTGACGACAGGAGAGACCCAGTACTTC.

The chain recombines TRBV5-4 with TRBJ1-1; 9 positions agree with TRBD1. V was pared by 5 bases and J by 6 bases, with 8 bases of the junction left unmatched. The CDR3 length is 14 residues. CDR1 and CDR2 (germline): SGHNT, YYREEE (reference sequence). The CDR3 here is CASRNTGGKAEAFF. DNA for the CDR3: TGTGCCAGCAGAAATACAGGGGGCAAGGCTGAAGCTTTCTTT. Full variable domain (missing parts from reference TRBV5-4 and TRBJ1-1): ETGVTQSPTHLIKTRGQQVTLRCSSQSGHNTVSWYQQALGQGPQFIFQYYREEENGRGNFPPRFSGLQFPNYSSELNVNALELDDSALYLCASRNTGGKAEAFFGQGTRLTVV.

The J gene is TRBJ1-3, the V gene TRBV2; 9 bases agree with TRBD1. Germline V gene lookup returns CDR1 SNHLY and CDR2 FYNNEI. This CDR3 spans 13 amino acids. V shed 7 bases, J shed 8 bases, and the junction held 6 bases outside the gene matches. CDR3 in DNA: TGTGCCAGCAAACGGGACAGGGTATACACCATATATTTT. Translating it yields CASKRDRVYTIYF.

The gene calls are TRBV5-5 and TRBJ2-7; TRBD1 agrees at 8 bases. J lost 9 bases, V lost 0 bases, and 8 bases had no gene match. The CDR3 has 14 residues. Per germline, CDR1 SGHKS and CDR2 YYEKEE (reference sequence). The CDR3 reads CASSLGAGQGRQYF. In DNA, the CDR3 is TGTGCCAGCAGCTTGGGCGCCGGACAGGGTAGGCAGTACTTC.

The chain employs TRBV4-1 and TRBJ2-3, with D tentatively TRBD2 (7 bases). The V gene's germline CDR1 is MGHRA and CDR2 YSYEKL. The CDR3 length is 17 residues. V lost 0 bases and J lost 3, with 16 bases in between. The chain's CDR3 is CASSQDMGGGRTDTQYF. In DNA form, the CDR3 reads TGCGCCAGCAGCCAAGATATGGGGGGGGGCCGGACAGATACGCAGTATTTT.

The chain is built from TRBV6-5 and TRBJ2-5; TRBD2 might be the D (5 bases). V was clipped by 7 bases and J by 5 bases, with 20 bases between them. Germline CDR1 and CDR2: MNHEY and SVGAGI. CDR3 length equals 15 residues. As DNA, the CDR3 is TGTGCCAGCATGCCTAGGACTTTAATGCTCGAGACCCAGTACTTC. Translating it yields CASMPRTLMLETQYF.

This chain links TRBV5-1 with TRBJ1-2; TRBD1 might be the D (5 bases). The V and J ends lost 1 base and 4 bases respectively, with 11 bases between them. The CDR3 runs 14 residues. Germline V lookup: CDR1 SGHRS, CDR2 YFSETQ. The chain's CDR3 is CASSLRQSSYGYTF. The CDR3 coding sequence is TGCGCCAGCAGCTTGCGACAGTCTAGCTATGGCTACACCTTC. Together with reference TRBV5-1 and TRBJ1-2, the CDR3 gives the full variable domain: KAGVTQTPRYLIKTRGQQVTLSCSPISGHRSVSWYQQTPGQGLQFLFEYFSETQRNKGNFPGRFSGRQFSNSRSEMNVSTLELGDSALYLCASSLRQSSYGYTFGSGTRLTVV.

This clone was observed a single time. V is TRBV12-2 and J is TRBJ1-4; TRBD1 is taken as the D call from the table, unchecked against the DNA. TRBV12-2 is listed as a pseudogene. The CDR3 runs 14 residues. The CDR3 DNA is TGTGCAAGTCGCGACAGGGTCGCTAATGAAAAACTGTTTTTT. This sequence encodes CASRDRVANEKLFF.

V is TRBV5-1 and J is TRBJ2-3; TRBD2 agrees at 7 bases. Germline V gene data show CDR1 as SGHRS and CDR2 as YFSETQ. The V gene end was trimmed by 2 bases and the J gene end by 8 bases; junction bases not matched to a gene: 8. The CDR3 length is 14 residues. The CDR3 bases are TGCGCCAGCAGCTTTAGCGGGCCCCATGCTACGCAGTATTTT. It specifies CASSFSGPHATQYF.

The CDR3 is CASSEGGYNSPLHF. The CDR3 DNA sequence: TGTGCCAGCAGTGAAGGAGGGTACAATTCACCCCTCCACTTT. The J gene is TRBJ1-6, the V gene TRBV2; D is unresolved. Trimming stripped 1 base from V and 7 bases from J, with 8 bases between. This CDR3 spans 14 amino acids. Looked up from germline, CDR1 is SNHLY and CDR2 is FYNNEI.